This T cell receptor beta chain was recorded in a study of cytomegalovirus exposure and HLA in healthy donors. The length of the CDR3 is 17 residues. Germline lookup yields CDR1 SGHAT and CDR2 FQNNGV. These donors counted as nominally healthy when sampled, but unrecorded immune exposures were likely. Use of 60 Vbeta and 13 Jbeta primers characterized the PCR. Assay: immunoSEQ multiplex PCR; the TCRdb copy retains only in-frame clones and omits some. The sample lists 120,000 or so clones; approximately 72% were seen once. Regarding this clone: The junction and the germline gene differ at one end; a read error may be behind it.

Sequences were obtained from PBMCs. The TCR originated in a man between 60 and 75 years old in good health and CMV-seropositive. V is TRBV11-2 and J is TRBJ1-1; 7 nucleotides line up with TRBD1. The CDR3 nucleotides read TGTGCCAGCAGCTTAGCCCTGATTGGACAGGTCTCTCCTGAAGTTTTCTTT. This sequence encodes CASSLALIGQVSPEVFF.